This TCR beta chain was sequenced in a study of cytomegalovirus exposure and HLA in healthy donors. V shed 4 bases, J shed 10 bases, and the junction held 5 bases outside the gene matches. Germline values: CDR1 MDHEN, CDR2 SYDVKM. The CDR3 loop spans 13 amino acids. PCR amplification relied on 60 Vbeta primers (plus 13 Jbeta primers). Measured with immunoSEQ multiplex PCR; TCRdb has only the in-frame clones, and not every one. Here the sample spans about 190,000 clones, about four fifths being singletons. This clonotype was sampled from a woman between 18 and 29 years old in good health and CMV-seronegative. Sequenced: PBMCs. V is TRBV28 and J is TRBJ1-4, with TRBD1 matching 8 bases. CDR3 nucleotide sequence: TGTGCCAGCAGTTCCCTAGGACAGGGAAAACTGTTTTTT. Translated, it gives CASSSLGQGKLFF.